The clone carrying this T cell receptor (beta chain) has just a few counts. CDR3 length: 16 amino acids. Germline CDR1 reads SGHRS; CDR2 reads YFSETQ. V gave up 0 bases and J gave up 8 bases, with 18 bases separating them. The data originate from a study of T-cell reconstitution after alpha-beta-depleted transplantation in children. TCRbeta library construction was performed incorporating unique molecular identifiers. TCRdb re-called the PCR reads through MiXCR, storing one row per CDR3 protein. The table has about 610,000 distinct CDR3 sequences, more than 9% seen once. Sample: PBMCs from the stem cell graft donor, taken from the stem cell graft. This receptor was obtained from a human donor who donated a stem cell graft to a child with acute myeloid leukemia. The chain has TRBV5-1 and TRBJ2-1; perhaps TRBD2 as D (5 bases). CDR3 coding DNA: TGCGCCAGCAGCTTGGCCGACGGGCGGGCTCGAGATGAGCAGTTCTTC. It codes for CASSLADGRARDEQFF.